One and the same sample provided the 21 T cell receptor beta chains below, sequenced in a study of T cells after yellow fever vaccination. TCRdb passed the 5' RACE reads through MiXCR, listing each CDR3 protein once. The table shows some 120,000 distinct CDR3 sequences, with approximately 7% occurring only once. The sequenced sample was CD4+ T cells sorted from PBMCs, obtained 9 to 11 days after the first yellow fever vaccination. The receptors were sampled from a man younger than 35 who received the YFV17D yellow fever vaccine.

This clonotype has at least ten counts. This chain joins TRBV5-5 and TRBJ2-3, with 10 nucleotides matching TRBD2. The CDR3 sequence is 16 residues long. The junction had 11 bases not matched to a gene; V was cut back by 5 bases and J by 5 bases. Per germline, CDR1 SGHKS and CDR2 YYEKEE (reference sequence). DNA for the CDR3: TGTGCCAGCAGTGGTTCTAGCGGGGGCACCTTAGATACGCAGTATTTT. Protein product: CASSGSSGGTLDTQYF. The full variable domain, its missing parts supplied by reference TRBV5-5 and TRBJ2-3, is DAGVTQSPTHLIKTRGQQVTLRCSPISGHKSVSWYQQVLGQGPQFIFQYYEKEERGRGNFPDRFSARQFPNYSSELNVNALLLGDSALYLCASSGSSGGTLDTQYFGPGTRLTVL.

This clonotype showed up many times. The rearrangement joins TRBV5-1 to TRBJ2-5, with D possibly being TRBD1 (6 bases). Trimming took off 4 bases at V and 1 base at J, with 17 bases between the two ends. This CDR3 comprises 16 residues. Germline values: CDR1 SGHRS, CDR2 YFSETQ. The CDR3 DNA reads as TGCGCCAGCAGCCCTACAGGGTCTCATGGCCAAGAGACCCAGTACTTC. Translated, it gives CASSPTGSHGQETQYF.

This clonotype was counted many times. The chain uses TRBV4-3 and TRBJ2-1; D unclear. The CDR3 runs to 13 residues. The germline CDR1 and CDR2 sequences are LGHNA and YSLEER. V gave up 1 base and J gave up 4 bases, with 5 bases separating them. The CDR3 region is CASSQGIYNEQFF. In nucleotides, the CDR3 is TGCGCCAGCAGCCAAGGTATTTACAATGAGCAGTTCTTC.

This clonotype was counted at least ten times. The chain links TRBV7-2 to TRBJ1-6; D is unclear. The germline V gene has CDR1 SGHTA and CDR2 FQGNSA. The CDR3 length is 14 residues. Trimming left V 0 bases short and J 10 bases short, with 10 bases between. The CDR3 region is CASSLALGQSPLHF. CDR3 nucleotides: TGTGCCAGCAGCTTAGCGCTCGGGCAATCACCCCTCCACTTT. The full variable domain, with the rest looked up from reference TRBV7-2 and TRBJ1-6, is GAGVSQSPSNKVTEKGKDVELRCDPISGHTALYWYRQSLGQGLEFLIYFQGNSAPDKSGLPSDRFSAERTGGSVSTLTIQRTQQEDSAVYLCASSLALGQSPLHFGNGTRLTVT.

This clonotype was seen ten or more times. J is TRBJ1-4 and V is TRBV28; TRBD1 matches 9 bases. V lost 6 bases to trimming and J lost 7 bases; unmatched junction nucleotides: 6. Germline V lookup: CDR1 MDHEN, CDR2 SYDVKM. The CDR3 length is 14 residues. CDR3 protein: CASSTGGSTEKLFF. CDR3 DNA: TGTGCCAGCAGCACAGGGGGCTCGACTGAAAAACTGTTTTTT.

In its sample, this clonotype was seen many times. This chain joins TRBV2 and TRBJ2-7; D unclear. This CDR3 region has 12 residues. Germline V lookup: CDR1 SNHLY, CDR2 FYNNEI. V dropped 1 base and J dropped 12 bases, with 13 bases sitting between them. The CDR3 coding sequence is TGTGCCAGCAGTGAAGGAGACCGTAAAGTGTACGTC. As protein: CASSEGDRKVYV.

Ten or more counts support this clonotype. The J gene is TRBJ2-5, the V gene TRBV20-1; 7 nucleotides match TRBD1. Unmatched junction bases numbered 5, after V lost 5 bases and J lost 5 bases. The CDR3 is 12 residues long. Germline CDR1 and CDR2: DFQATT and SNEGSKA (reference sequence). This CDR3 reads CSARKGAETQYF. The CDR3 DNA sequence: TGCAGTGCTCGGAAGGGGGCGGAGACCCAGTACTTC.

The sample holds many counts of this clonotype. This rearrangement joins TRBV2 to TRBJ2-3, with a possible D match to TRBD2 (5 bases). Per the germline V gene, CDR1 is SNHLY and CDR2 is FYNNEI. This CDR3 comprises 15 residues. V was trimmed by 5 bases and J by 3 bases, leaving 15 bases between them. Here the CDR3 reads CASSHSEFKTDTQYF. The DNA for the CDR3 is TGTGCCAGCAGTCATAGCGAGTTCAAGACAGATACGCAGTATTTT.

At least ten counts were recorded for this clonotype. V usage is TRBV10-1 and J usage is TRBJ1-5, with unresolved D. The V end lost 0 bases, the J end lost 6 bases, and 9 bases lay between the germline ends. Germline V gene sequence: CDR1 WNHNN, CDR2 SYGVQD (reference sequence). CDR3 size: 14 residues. CDR3: CASSESPWGQPQHF. DNA of the CDR3: TGCGCCAGCAGTGAGTCCCCGTGGGGTCAGCCCCAGCATTTT.

The table lists this clonotype with many counts. This chain connects TRBV5-1 to TRBJ1-2, with 8 bases lining up with TRBD1. V trimming: 2 bases; J trimming: 6 bases; junction bases outside the gene matches: 3. The germline gives CDR1 SGHRS, CDR2 YFSETQ. CDR3 length equals 13 residues. CDR3 amino acids: CASSFPTGDGYTF. CDR3 bases: TGCGCCAGCAGCTTTCCGACAGGGGATGGCTACACCTTC.

This clonotype was recorded at least ten times. V gene TRBV5-1 combines with J gene TRBJ1-4; D gene ambiguous. CDR1 is SGHRS and CDR2 is YFSETQ in the germline V gene. The length of the CDR3 is 14 residues. Trimming cost V 5 bases and J 5 bases, with 13 bases left between them. In nucleotides, the CDR3 is TGCGCCAGCAGGTCGGGCAGCCAAAATGAAAAACTGTTTTTT. As protein: CASRSGSQNEKLFF.

This clonotype was counted at least ten times. CDR3 protein: CSAQGARTGELFF. CDR3 in DNA: TGCAGTGCCCAGGGGGCGAGGACCGGGGAGCTGTTTTTT. The chain carries TRBV20-1 and TRBJ2-2, with 8 bases fitting TRBD1. The germline CDR1 and CDR2 sequences are DFQATT and SNEGSKA (reference sequence). Losses at the gene ends were 6 bases for V and 5 bases for J; bases not matched to a gene: 5. This CDR3 has 13 residues.

This clonotype was picked up many times. The chain employs TRBV11-3 and TRBJ2-5, with 8 bases lining up with TRBD2. The length of the CDR3 is 18 residues. Looked up from germline, CDR1 is SGHNT and CDR2 is YENEEA. The V segment lost 1 base and the J segment 4 bases; nucleotides outside the gene matches: 14. CDR3 sequence (DNA): TGTGCCAGCAGCTTAGTTGTTTCAATCAGCGCGGGGGGAGAGACCCAGTACTTC. Protein product: CASSLVVSISAGGETQYF.

This clonotype was counted at least ten times. The chain is built from TRBV6-5 and TRBJ2-7, with a weak D call TRBD2 (6 bases). The CDR3 runs to 16 residues. The germline V and J ends were trimmed by 2 bases and 4 bases, with 18 bases remaining between them. From germline, CDR1 is MNHEY and CDR2 SVGAGI. The DNA for the CDR3 is TGTGCCAGCAGTTACCGAGGTTTGGGGAGCGGGTACGAGCAGTACTTC. Translation gives CASSYRGLGSGYEQYF.

The gene calls are TRBV30 and TRBJ2-1; no clear D. This CDR3 is built from 15 residues. The germline CDR1 and CDR2 sequences are GTSNPN and SVGIG (reference sequence). Between the trimmed V and J ends, which lost 2 bases and 2 bases, there was a span of 13 bases. CDR3 sequence: CAWSYRAVAYNEQFF. CDR3 in DNA: TGTGCCTGGAGTTATCGGGCCGTAGCCTACAATGAGCAGTTCTTC.

This clonotype occurred many times. The chain joins TRBV20-1 to TRBJ2-3; 10 nucleotides line up with TRBD2. The germline CDR1 and CDR2 sequences are DFQATT and SNEGSKA (reference sequence). The CDR3 length is 17 residues. V was clipped by 0 bases and J by 3 bases; unmatched bases: 9. Written as DNA, the CDR3 is TGCAGTGCTAGAGATCAAAAGCGGGGGGGCCTGACAGATACGCAGTATTTT. Translating it yields CSARDQKRGGLTDTQYF.

This sequence joins TRBV7-2 and TRBJ2-7; D is unresolved. The germline gives CDR1 SGHTA, CDR2 FQGNSA. The V and J ends lost 2 bases and 3 bases respectively, with 5 bases between them. There are 12 residues in the CDR3. CDR3 nucleotides: TGTGCCAGCAGCTTACACGGCTACGAGCAGTACTTC. This translates into CASSLHGYEQYF.

The chain carries TRBV5-1 and TRBJ2-3, with TRBD1 matching over 8 bases. The germline CDR1 and CDR2 sequences are SGHRS and YFSETQ. V lost 4 bases and J lost 2; bases outside the gene matches: 15. There are 18 residues in the CDR3. The CDR3: CASSQGQAGSGVTDTQYF. CDR3 DNA: TGCGCCAGCAGCCAGGGACAGGCAGGGTCCGGGGTCACAGATACGCAGTATTTT.

This clonotype has a count of ten or more. CDR3: CASRGTIFYEKLFF. The CDR3 bases are TGTGCCAGCAGGGGGACAATTTTTTATGAAAAACTGTTTTTT. V is TRBV7-8 and J is TRBJ1-4; a possible D gene is TRBD1 (6 bases). Germline V gives CDR1 SGHVS, CDR2 FQNEAQ. Trimming removed 6 bases from V and 6 bases from J, with 14 bases in between. The length of the CDR3 is 14 residues.

This clonotype was counted at least ten times. The rearrangement joins TRBV24-1 to TRBJ2-1, with D uncertain. The germline CDR1 and CDR2 sequences are KGHDR and SFDVKD. The CDR3 is 16 amino acids. V dropped 4 bases and J dropped 6 bases, with 18 bases sitting between them. The CDR3 is CATSDPHHWRGNEQFF. The CDR3 DNA follows: TGTGCCACCAGTGACCCCCACCATTGGAGAGGCAATGAGCAGTTCTTC.

J is TRBJ1-6 and V is TRBV12-3 or TRBV12-4; D ambiguous. Trimming pared 3 bases from V and 10 bases from J, leaving 13 bases between. CDR3 size: 14 residues. CDR3 region: CASSFMAVDSPLHF. The DNA of the CDR3 is TGTGCCAGCAGTTTCATGGCTGTGGACTCACCCCTCCACTTT.